The 3 T cell receptor beta chains listed next were all sequenced from one sample in a study of vaccination and CD4 T cells after COVID-19. These receptors lack a known antigen. Described treatment: roughly 10-day PBMC culture with coronavirus spike peptide pools or control peptides (ViraFEST assay). Those CD4+ T cells from the unexposed donor predate the COVID-19 pandemic (2011-2018). An Oncomine TCR Beta short-read assay was used to sequence the DNA from cultured CD4+ T cells. TCRdb called the PCR reads again in MiXCR, with one record for every CDR3 protein. Among about 5,900 distinct CDR3 sequences listed, about 35% were seen once. The sample was CD4+ T cells from blood, cultured in vitro. These receptors were taken from a human donor in good health.

Remarks on this clonotype: Compared with germline, one end of the junction differs, possibly owing to a read error. The V and J genes are TRBV7-7 and TRBJ2-1; 11 bases are a match to TRBD1. This CDR3 is 15 amino acids long. CDR1 and CDR2 (germline): SSHAT, FNYEAQ (reference sequence). CDR3 region: CASSLGTGGNNEQFF. CDR3 bases: TGTGCTAGCAGCTTAGGGACAGGGGGGAACAATGAGCAGTTCTTC. Full variable domain (rest looked up from reference TRBV7-7 and TRBJ2-1): GAGVSQSPRYKVTKRGQDVTLRCDPISSHATLYWYQQALGQGPEFLTYFNYEAQPDKSGLPSDRFSAERPEGSISTLTIQRTEQRDSAMYRCASSLGTGGNNEQFFGPGTRLTVL.

This clonotype has more than one count but fewer than ten. The gene calls are TRBV12-3 or TRBV12-4 and TRBJ1-6; 7 bases map to TRBD1. The ends lost 4 bases at V and 6 bases at J; junction bases unmatched: 3. The CDR3 contains 14 residues. In nucleotides, the CDR3 is TGTGCCAGCAGTTACAAGGGGGCTAATTCACCCCTCCACTTT. Encoded protein: CASSYKGANSPLHF.

The rearrangement uses TRBV30 and TRBJ1-6, with 8 bases that match TRBD1. J gave up 9 bases and V 4 bases, and 8 bases lay outside the gene matches. The CDR3 has 14 amino acids. From germline, CDR1 is GTSNPN and CDR2 SVGIG (reference sequence). CDR3 region: CAWNSGQGPSPLHF. The CDR3 region has the DNA TGTGCCTGGAACTCCGGACAGGGTCCTTCACCCCTCCACTTT. The whole variable domain, remainder taken from reference TRBV30 and TRBJ1-6, is SQTIHQWPATLVQPVGSPLSLECTVEGTSNPNLYWYRQAAGRGLQLLFYSVGIGQISSEVPQNLSASRPQDRQFILSSKKLLLSDSGFYLCAWNSGQGPSPLHFGNGTRLTVT.